The clone carrying this TCR beta chain has just a few counts. This sample stems from a study of tumor-infiltrating lymphocytes in oesophageal squamous cell carcinoma. MiXCR was run by TCRdb on the PCR reads, yielding one entry per CDR3 protein. The table has 10,000 to 14,000 distinct CDR3 sequences, approximately 59% seen once. This clonotype originated in a male donor with esophageal squamous cell carcinoma. The sequenced sample was esophageal tumor tissue.

CDR3 residues: CASSSPTRSETQYF. CDR3 bases: TGTGCCAGCAGCTCCCCGACTAGATCGGAGACCCAGTACTTC. The rearrangement uses TRBV7-2 and TRBJ2-5; maybe TRBD2 (6 bases). Per germline, CDR1 SGHTA and CDR2 FQGNSA. Trimming pared 4 bases from V and 5 bases from J, leaving 14 bases between. The CDR3 is 14 amino acids.